The 27 T cell receptor beta chains below come from one sample, sequenced in a study of cytomegalovirus exposure and HLA in healthy donors. Both 60 Vbeta primers and 13 Jbeta primers went into the PCR. Assay used: immunoSEQ multiplex PCR; TCRdb lists only in-frame clones, some missing. The sample shows about 150,000 clones, almost 80% of them seen only once. Sequenced input: PBMCs. These receptors came from a male donor in good health and CMV-seronegative.

The CDR3 loop is CASSGQGYTIYF. The CDR3 nucleotides read TGTGCCAGCAGTGGCCAGGGGTACACCATATATTTT. The V gene is TRBV6-5, the J gene TRBJ1-3; tentatively, D is TRBD1 (6 bases). The CDR3 has 12 amino acids. V lost 5 bases to trimming and J lost 8 bases, with 10 bases between them. Germline V gene sequence: CDR1 MNHEY, CDR2 SVGAGI.

The rearrangement links TRBV4-3 to TRBJ1-1; D gene uncertain. V was shortened by 4 bases and J by 1 base, with 7 bases between the two germline ends. The CDR3 is 13 amino acids. Germline lookup yields CDR1 LGHNA and CDR2 YSLEER. The CDR3 spells CASSLRQNTEAFF. CDR3 DNA: TGCGCCAGCAGCCTGCGACAGAACACTGAAGCTTTCTTT.

The rearrangement uses TRBV2 and TRBJ1-2, with D tentatively TRBD1 (6 bases). Trimming removed 8 bases at V and 1 base at J, with 14 bases between. The CDR3 length is 14 residues. Germline V gene sequence: CDR1 SNHLY, CDR2 FYNNEI. Written as DNA, the CDR3 is TGTGCCAGCCTCCGGGACATCGTTAACTATGGCTACACCTTC. Protein sequence: CASLRDIVNYGYTF. Full variable domain (outside the CDR3, taken from reference TRBV2 and TRBJ1-2): EPEVTQTPSHQVTQMGQEVILRCVPISNHLYFYWYRQILGQKVEFLVSFYNNEISEKSEIFDDQFSVERPDGSNFTLKIRSTKLEDSAMYFCASLRDIVNYGYTFGSGTRLTVV.

This clone has just a few counts. The rearrangement uses TRBV4-3 and TRBJ2-1; 9 bases line up with TRBD2. Germline lookup yields CDR1 LGHNA and CDR2 YSLEER. This CDR3 contains 16 residues. Trimming at V came to 3 bases and at J to 8 bases, leaving 11 bases not matched to a gene. The CDR3 region has the DNA TGCGCCAGCAGCCAGGATAGCGGGAGAGGAAGTGATGAGCAGTTCTTC. It specifies CASSQDSGRGSDEQFF.

V and J are TRBV5-5 and TRBJ2-3; D remains unclear. CDR3 length equals 13 residues. Germline V CDR1 and CDR2: SGHKS, YYEKEE (reference sequence). V lost 3 bases to trimming and J lost 1 base, with 6 bases between them. CDR3 nucleotide sequence: TGTGCCAGCAGCTCCCTCCGCACAGATACGCAGTATTTT. Amino acid sequence: CASSSLRTDTQYF. Supplemented by reference TRBV5-5 and TRBJ2-3, the full variable domain reads DAGVTQSPTHLIKTRGQQVTLRCSPISGHKSVSWYQQVLGQGPQFIFQYYEKEERGRGNFPDRFSARQFPNYSSELNVNALLLGDSALYLCASSSLRTDTQYFGPGTRLTVL.

The V and J genes are TRBV9 and TRBJ1-6; D gene unclear. CDR3 length: 15 amino acids. Germline CDR1 and CDR2: SGDLS and YYNGEE. The V end lost 3 bases, the J end lost 5 bases, and 12 bases lay between the germline ends. In DNA form, the CDR3 reads TGTGCCAGCAGCGCCCTGACACTAGATAATTCACCCCTCCACTTT. This gives the protein CASSALTLDNSPLHF.

J is TRBJ2-1 and V is TRBV12-5; 7 bases match TRBD2. Unmatched junction bases numbered 6, after V lost 0 bases and J lost 7 bases. The germline CDR1 and CDR2 sequences are LGHNT and FRNRAP. CDR3 length: 15 residues. CDR3: CASGLVAGRGNEQFF. The CDR3 nucleotides read TGTGCTAGTGGTTTGGTGGCAGGGAGGGGAAATGAGCAGTTCTTC.

The chain is built from TRBV6-5 and TRBJ2-1; 9 bases line up with TRBD1. The junction had 6 bases not matched to a gene; V was cut back by 1 base and J by 8 bases. Germline lookup yields CDR1 MNHEY and CDR2 SVGAGI. CDR3 length equals 15 residues. The CDR3 DNA reads as TGTGCCAGCAGTTACTTTGGGACAGGGACCGATGAGCAGTTCTTC. This codes for CASSYFGTGTDEQFF.

The J gene is TRBJ1-2, the V gene TRBV10-1, with TRBD1 matching 7 bases. V gave up 11 bases and J gave up 1 base; unmatched junction bases: 10. Germline CDR1 is WNHNN and CDR2 is SYGVQD (reference sequence). This CDR3 region has 14 residues. CDR3 protein: CAGGEDRDNYGYTF. CDR3 DNA sequence: TGCGCCGGCGGGGAAGACAGGGATAACTATGGCTACACCTTC.

V usage is TRBV21-1 and J usage is TRBJ2-7; TRBD2, the table's D call, lacks a check against the DNA. TRBV21-1 is annotated as a pseudogene. CDR3 length: 20 residues. CDR3 DNA sequence: TGTGCCAGCCCTTCCCCCAAAGAACGGACTAGCGGGAGCAAGGTCCTCGAGCAGTACTTC. Its translation is CASPSPKERTSGSKVLEQYF.

The chain combines TRBV11-2 with TRBJ2-7; 9 bases fit TRBD2. Germline assignment: CDR1 SGHAT and CDR2 FQNNGV. The junction had 3 bases not matched to a gene; V was cut back by 3 bases and J by 3 bases. The CDR3 runs 14 residues. CDR3 protein: CASSFSGGDYEQYF. The DNA of the CDR3 is TGTGCCAGCAGCTTTAGCGGGGGTGACTACGAGCAGTACTTC.

The chain links TRBV9 to TRBJ1-2, with 8 bases matching TRBD1. The junction had 4 bases not matched to a gene; V was cut back by 2 bases and J by 4 bases. CDR1 SGDLS and CDR2 YYNGEE come from the germline V gene. The CDR3 sequence is 14 residues long. CDR3 protein: CASSVTGAVYGYTF. In nucleotides, the CDR3 is TGTGCCAGCAGCGTGACAGGGGCGGTCTATGGCTACACCTTC.

This chain links TRBV7-9 with TRBJ2-3; the match to TRBD2 covers 10 bases. CDR1 and CDR2 (germline): SEHNR, FQNEAQ (reference sequence). This CDR3 region has 14 residues. With 10 bases clipped from V and 4 bases from J, the junction kept 8 bases outside the gene matches. CDR3 loop: CATTSGTSADTQYF. CDR3 in DNA: TGTGCCACCACTTCGGGGACTAGCGCAGATACGCAGTATTTT.

The chain has TRBV7-2 and TRBJ2-2, with TRBD2 as a possible D gene (6 bases). The CDR3 length is 16 residues. Germline CDR1 is SGHTA and CDR2 is FQGNSA. V lost 5 bases, J lost 4 bases, and 17 bases lay in between. CDR3 protein: CASSLQHSGVTGELFF. The CDR3 region has the DNA TGTGCCAGCAGCCTCCAGCATAGCGGAGTCACCGGGGAGCTGTTTTTT.

The genes are TRBV30 and TRBJ1-2; no reliable D call. Trimming removed 1 base at V and 4 bases at J, with 13 bases between. The CDR3 spans 14 residues. Germline V gene data show CDR1 as GTSNPN and CDR2 as SVGIG (reference sequence). CDR3 residues: CAWSEGPGSYGYTF. The CDR3 region has the DNA TGTGCCTGGAGTGAGGGTCCGGGAAGCTATGGCTACACCTTC. The whole variable domain, remainder taken from reference TRBV30 and TRBJ1-2, is SQTIHQWPATLVQPVGSPLSLECTVEGTSNPNLYWYRQAAGRGLQLLFYSVGIGQISSEVPQNLSASRPQDRQFILSSKKLLLSDSGFYLCAWSEGPGSYGYTFGSGTRLTVV.

This clone has just one count. This chain uses TRBV4-3 with TRBJ2-3, with TRBD2 identical over 8 bases. The CDR3 has 17 residues. J was trimmed by 1 base and V by 3 bases; bases with no gene match: 9. Germline CDR1 is LGHNA and CDR2 is YSLEER. This CDR3 reads CASSQGERERGTDTQYF. The CDR3 DNA is TGCGCCAGCAGCCAGGGGGAGCGGGAGCGGGGCACAGATACGCAGTATTTT.

CDR3 sequence (DNA): TGTGCCAGCAGAGTTGGGACAACGGAGGATGATGGCTACACCTTC. It translates to CASRVGTTEDDGYTF. V is TRBV28 and J is TRBJ1-2, with TRBD1 as a possible D gene (6 bases). CDR1 is MDHEN, CDR2 SYDVKM, per germline. There are 15 residues in the CDR3. V lost 6 bases to trimming and J lost 6 bases, with 20 bases between them.

The chain joins TRBV13 to TRBJ2-7; D is perhaps TRBD1 (6 bases). The germline V gene encodes CDR1 PRHDT and CDR2 FYEKMQ (reference sequence). The length of the CDR3 is 13 residues. V shed 6 bases and J shed 2 bases, with 11 bases lying between them. CDR3 sequence reads: CASSFRGTYEQYF. The CDR3 DNA is TGTGCCAGCAGTTTCAGGGGCACCTACGAGCAGTACTTC.

The gene calls are TRBV4-2 and TRBJ2-4, with 11 bases matching TRBD2. The ends lost 2 bases at V and 0 bases at J; junction bases unmatched: 6. CDR1 is LGHNA, CDR2 YNFKEQ, per germline. This CDR3 contains 18 residues. CDR3 DNA: TGTGCCAGCAGCCAAACTAGCGGGAGAGGCTTAGCCAAAAACATTCAGTACTTC. Protein product: CASSQTSGRGLAKNIQYF.

The chain is built from TRBV6-1 and TRBJ1-1, with TRBD1 matching 7 bases. Germline trimming cut 6 bases from V and 4 bases from J; bases unmatched to any gene: 5. Per germline, CDR1 MNHNS and CDR2 SASEGT. This CDR3 is built from 13 residues. CDR3 coding DNA: TGTGCCAGCAGGCACAGGGGTTCCACTGAAGCTTTCTTT. This translates into CASRHRGSTEAFF.

V is TRBV5-6 and J is TRBJ2-1; D may be TRBD2 (7 bases). This CDR3 region has 16 residues. V gave up 1 base and J gave up 2 bases, with 13 bases separating them. Germline CDR1 reads SGHDT; CDR2 reads YYEEEE. The CDR3 DNA follows: TGTGCCAGCAGCTTGTTGGGGGGGGCAGCCTACAATGAGCAGTTCTTC. Protein product: CASSLLGGAAYNEQFF.

The chain combines TRBV14 with TRBJ2-1; 10 positions agree with TRBD1. CDR1 is SGHDN and CDR2 is FVKESK in the germline V gene. The V gene end was trimmed by 0 bases and the J gene end by 8 bases; junction bases not matched to a gene: 10. The CDR3 is 17 residues long. This CDR3 reads CASSQDTPGTGVDEQFF. The CDR3 nucleotides read TGTGCCAGCAGCCAAGATACCCCCGGGACAGGGGTCGATGAGCAGTTCTTC.

This chain connects TRBV7-7 to TRBJ2-1; 7 bases are shared with TRBD2. The CDR3 spans 16 residues. Germline V gene data show CDR1 as SSHAT and CDR2 as FNYEAQ (reference sequence). V lost 1 base to trimming and J lost 1 base; unmatched junction nucleotides: 4. This CDR3 is CASSLDGEGSYNEQFF. CDR3 coding DNA: TGTGCCAGCAGCTTAGATGGGGAGGGGTCCTACAATGAGCAGTTCTTC.

The chain has TRBV27 and TRBJ1-6; perhaps TRBD1 as D (6 bases). Germline V gene lookup returns CDR1 MNHEY and CDR2 SMNVEV (reference sequence). The CDR3 extends over 15 amino acids. Trimming stripped 7 bases from V and 3 bases from J, with 13 bases between. The CDR3 bases are TGTGCCAGCACCTGGGGGGGCCACTATAATTCACCCCTCCACTTT. Amino acid sequence: CASTWGGHYNSPLHF.

The chain employs TRBV7-6 and TRBJ2-1; possibly TRBD2 for D (5 bases). CDR1 and CDR2 (germline): SGHVS, FNYEAQ. CDR3 size: 16 residues. V dropped 4 bases and J dropped 4 bases, with 17 bases sitting between them. CDR3 sequence (DNA): TGTGCCAGCAGCTCGCCTCAGAACAGCGGATACAATGAGCAGTTCTTC. It yields the protein CASSSPQNSGYNEQFF. The full variable domain, rest sourced from reference TRBV7-6 and TRBJ2-1, is GAGVSQSPRYKVTKRGQDVALRCDPISGHVSLYWYRQALGQGPEFLTYFNYEAQQDKSGLPNDRFSAERPEGSISTLTIQRTEQRDSAMYRCASSSPQNSGYNEQFFGPGTRLTVL.

The V and J genes are TRBV29-1 and TRBJ2-1, with a weak D call TRBD1 (8 bases). The CDR3 consists of 18 residues. V dropped 6 bases and J dropped 7 bases, with 31 bases sitting between them. Germline V gene sequence: CDR1 SQVTM, CDR2 ANQGSEA. The CDR3 spells CSVGGSRGLLGAGNEQFF. The CDR3 DNA reads TGCAGCGTGGGGGGGTCCAGGGGGCTTTTGGGAGCGGGTAATGAGCAGTTCTTC.

This clone appeared once. The identical CDR3 is also encoded by other nucleotide sequences in the sample. V usage is TRBV9 and J usage is TRBJ2-1; weak D call: TRBD1 (8 bases). Between the trimmed V and J ends, which lost 3 bases and 5 bases, there was a span of 24 bases. There are 18 residues in the CDR3. Germline CDR1 and CDR2: SGDLS and YYNGEE. CDR3 bases: TGTGCCAGCAGCGCTGGACAGGGAGGGGGGGGTATGGACAATGAGCAGTTCTTC. The encoded protein is CASSAGQGGGGMDNEQFF.